This is a list of T cell receptor beta chains from one sample in a study. TCRdb passed the reads through MiXCR, listing each CDR3 protein once. The data show 5,000 to 6,500 distinct CDR3 sequences, about 9.2% seen once. Sequenced input: CD4+ T cells from synovial fluid. The source is a human donor with rheumatoid arthritis. Both conserved end residues are part of each CDR3. A D gene is named only where the DNA matches it firmly. Clone size is stated in some rows and not others, as once, few, many or a class when expanded.

TRBV30	many	TRBJ1-5	TRBD1	TGTGCCTGGAGTCCACAGGGGGCCACTCATAGCAATCAGCCCCAGCATTTT	CAWSPQGATHSNQPQHF
TRBV18	medium-sized	TRBJ1-1	NA	TGTGCCAGCTCACTTTCAGAACGGGCTGCCGGCACTGAAGCTTTCTTT	CASSLSERAAGTEAFF
TRBV18	medium-sized	TRBJ2-7	NA	TGTGCCAGCTCACCAGGAGATGGGAGCTCCTACGAGCAGTACTTC	CASSPGDGSSYEQYF
TRBV24-1	many	TRBJ2-1	TRBD2	TGTGCCACCAGTGATCCCCACAGCACTAGCGTCAATGAGCAGTTCTTC	CATSDPHSTSVNEQFF
TRBV7-2	many	TRBJ2-7	NA	TGTGCCAGCAGCTTAGGGTCGGTGAATGAGCAGTACTTC	CASSLGSVNEQYF
TRBV5-4	medium-sized	TRBJ2-6	TRBD1	TGTGCCAGCAGCTGGGAACAGGGGGCACGCGGGGCCAACGTCCTGACTTTC	CASSWEQGARGANVLTF
TRBV7-2	medium-sized	TRBJ1-6	NA	TGTGCCAGCATCCAAGTGGGGGGCTATAATTCACCCCTCCACTTT	CASIQVGGYNSPLHF
TRBV4-2	medium-sized	TRBJ1-1	TRBD1	TGTGCCAGCAGCCTTCAGGTAGGGGGCGAAGCTTTCTTT	CASSLQVGGEAFF
TRBV5-1	medium-sized	TRBJ2-2	NA	TGCGCCAGCAGCTGGAACGGATACACCGGGGAGCTGTTTTTT	CASSWNGYTGELFF
TRBV6-1	medium-sized	TRBJ1-6	NA	TGTGCCAGCGGACGCTCCACCCATAATTCACCCCTCCACTTT	CASGRSTHNSPLHF
TRBV6-1	large	TRBJ2-7	TRBD1	TGTGCCAGCAGTAGATTACAGGGGAACGAGCAGTACTTC	CASSRLQGNEQYF
TRBV6-5	medium-sized	TRBJ2-1	NA	TGTGCCAGCAGTGCCATGCGGGACTCTCTGACCTACAATGAGCAGTTCTTC	CASSAMRDSLTYNEQFF
TRBV7-2	medium-sized	TRBJ2-5	NA	TGTGCCAGCAGCCCATCCCCATCGACAGTTCGGGAGACCCAGTACTTC	CASSPSPSTVRETQYF
TRBV5-1	many	TRBJ1-1	NA	TGCGCCAGCAGCTTGGAGGGTACACGGAACACTGAAGCTTTCTTT	CASSLEGTRNTEAFF
TRBV18	many	TRBJ2-1	TRBD2	TGTGCCAGCTCACCGTTGGATGCGGGAGTAGTAAATGAGCAGTTCTTC	CASSPLDAGVVNEQFF
TRBV5-6	NA	TRBJ1-2	TRBD1	TGTGCCAGCAGCTTGCCGGGACAGGGGTATGGCTACACCTTC	CASSLPGQGYGYTF
TRBV18	many	TRBJ2-2	NA	TGTGCCAGCTCAGGGTCCGGGACACACACCGGGGAGCTGTTTTTT	CASSGSGTHTGELFF
TRBV20-1	medium-sized	TRBJ2-7	TRBD2	TGCAGTGCTTCGACTAGCGGGAGGGCCCTAGTCCGCTACGAGCAGTACTTC	CSASTSGRALVRYEQYF
TRBV5-1	medium-sized	TRBJ2-1	NA	TGCGCCAGCAGCTTGTACGGGACGGGGGATAATGAGCAGTTCTTC	CASSLYGTGDNEQFF
TRBV18	once	TRBJ2-7	TRBD1	TGTGCCAGCTCACTTCAGGGGGCGCTCAACCACGAGCAGTACTTC	CASSLQGALNHEQYF
TRBV21-1	medium-sized	TRBJ1-4	NA	TGTGCCAGCAGCAAAACTGGGGGCGGTACTAATGAAAAACTGTTTTTT	CASSKTGGGTNEKLFF
TRBV4-2	medium-sized	TRBJ1-1	NA	TGTGCCAGCAGCCAAGCGTATGAAGCTTTCTTT	CASSQAYEAFF
TRBV7-2	medium-sized	TRBJ2-7	NA	TGTGCCAGCAGCTTAGCGAGTCAGGTCAACGAGCAGTACTTC	CASSLASQVNEQYF
TRBV12-3/TRBV12-4	few	TRBJ2-7	TRBD2	TGTGCCAGCAGTCCGTGGGAGGGCGAGCAGTACTTC	CASSPWEGEQYF
TRBV11-3	medium-sized	TRBJ2-1	TRBD2	TGTGCCAGCAGCCTGTCTAGCGGGAGCTACAATGAGCAGTTCTTC	CASSLSSGSYNEQFF
TRBV28	medium-sized	TRBJ2-3	TRBD1	TGTGCCAGCAGATCCCAACAGGGGAGCACAGATACGCAGTATTTT	CASRSQQGSTDTQYF
TRBV4-2	many	TRBJ2-3	TRBD2	TGTGCCAGCAGCCACGAACCCCGGGGACTAGCGGGCACAGATACGCAGTATTTT	CASSHEPRGLAGTDTQYF
TRBV20-1	medium-sized	TRBJ2-1	NA	TGCAGTGCTCTCTTGGGGGGAGTGGTGAACAATGAGCAGTTCTTC	CSALLGGVVNNEQFF
TRBV7-3	many	TRBJ2-2	NA	TGTGCCAGCAGCTTAGGATCAGGTCTGGTCGGGGAGCTGTTTTTT	CASSLGSGLVGELFF
TRBV7-8	many	TRBJ2-7	NA	TGTGCCAGCAGCTCAAGCGGGACAACTGACGAGCAGTACTTC	CASSSSGTTDEQYF
TRBV4-1	NA	TRBJ2-7	NA	TGCGCCAGCAGCCAAGCCCAGGGCGGGGAAACCTACGAGCAGTACTTC	CASSQAQGGETYEQYF
TRBV7-6	NA	TRBJ2-7	NA	TGTGCCAGCAGCTCCAGGTCCTACGAGCGGTACTTC	CASSSRSYERYF
TRBV7-8	many	TRBJ2-2	TRBD2	TGTGCCAGCAGCTTAGGGACTAGCCTGAACACCGGGGAGCTGTTTTTT	CASSLGTSLNTGELFF
TRBV11-2	medium-sized	TRBJ1-6	TRBD1	TGTGCCAGCAGCACCCAGACAGGGGGCCTTTCACCCCTCCACTTT	CASSTQTGGLSPLHF
TRBV20-1	many	TRBJ1-5	NA	TGCAGTGCGGGAGGGACCGAGACCTCGAATCCGACCCAGCATTTT	CSAGGTETSNPTQHF
TRBV10-3	NA	TRBJ2-2	TRBD1	TGTGCCATCAGTGGGACAGGGAGAAACACCGGGGAGCTGTTTTTT	CAISGTGRNTGELFF
TRBV18	few	TRBJ2-5	NA	TGTGCCAGCTCACCGGGGACGGGTCTGGAGACCCAGTACTTC	CASSPGTGLETQYF
TRBV18	NA	TRBJ2-7	NA	TGTGCCAGCTCACCGGGGGTCCCAACCTACGAGCAGTACTTC	CASSPGVPTYEQYF
TRBV3-1	few	TRBJ2-5	NA	TGTGCCAGCAGCCAAGATACACAGTCGGAGACCCAGTACTTC	CASSQDTQSETQYF
TRBV7-2	medium-sized	TRBJ2-2	NA	TGTGCCAGCAGCTTACGAGGGATTGGTCCCGGGGAGCTGTTTTTT	CASSLRGIGPGELFF
TRBV4-1	few	TRBJ1-4	NA	TGCGCCAGCAGCAGGGCCGGAGGGGAAAAACTGTTTTTT	CASSRAGGEKLFF
TRBV7-9	medium-sized	TRBJ1-1	NA	TGTGCCAGCAGCGCGGGACTCCCGAACACTGAAGCTTTCTTT	CASSAGLPNTEAFF
TRBV18	large	TRBJ2-5	TRBD1	TGTGCCAGCTCACCCGGGACAGGGACCGAGACCCAGTACTTC	CASSPGTGTETQYF